The 18 T cell receptor beta chains given below trace back to one sample, sequenced in a study of blood T cell repertoires in COVID-19. TCRdb keeps only in-frame clones here, not all; method: immunoSEQ multiplex PCR. The sample contains about 180,000 clones, approximately 90% of which appear only once. What was sequenced was peripheral blood. These receptors all stem from a woman aged 30 to 39 with active or convalescent COVID-19.

This clone was seen a few times. The V call is TRBV28, the J call TRBJ2-7, with 8 bases identical to TRBD1. Germline lookup yields CDR1 MDHEN and CDR2 SYDVKM. The CDR3 has 14 amino acids. With V trimmed by 5 bases and J by 3 bases, 6 bases remained unmatched. CDR3 loop: CASSDRDRFYEQYF. The DNA for the CDR3 is TGTGCCAGCAGTGACCGGGACAGGTTCTACGAGCAGTACTTC.

The table lists this clone with a count of one. The chain carries TRBV7-8 and TRBJ1-3; D may be TRBD1 (6 bases). The CDR3 totals 18 residues. The V end lost 1 base, the J end lost 0 bases, and 16 bases lay between the germline ends. Germline V gives CDR1 SGHVS, CDR2 FQNEAQ. The CDR3 DNA follows: TGTGCCAGCAGCTTAGTGCCCCCGGACAGCCTCTCTGGAAACACCATATATTTT. Encoded protein: CASSLVPPDSLSGNTIYF.

V is TRBV12-3 or TRBV12-4 and J is TRBJ2-7; D possibly corresponds to TRBD1 (5 bases). The CDR3 contains 13 residues. V was pared by 7 bases and J by 5 bases, with 15 bases between. The CDR3 is CASIPRGSHEQYF. The DNA for the CDR3 is TGTGCCAGCATCCCTAGGGGAAGCCACGAGCAGTACTTC.

The V and J genes are TRBV24-1 and TRBJ2-2; D call uncertain. V was shortened by 1 base and J by 0 bases, with 8 bases between the two germline ends. The V gene's germline CDR1 is KGHDR and CDR2 SFDVKD. The length of the CDR3 is 16 residues. CDR3 coding DNA: TGTGCCACCAGTGATTTAGAGCCTACGAACACCGGGGAGCTGTTTTTT. Its translation is CATSDLEPTNTGELFF.

In its sample, this clone was seen a few times. The chain employs TRBV19 and TRBJ1-5, with D possibly being TRBD1 (5 bases). The CDR3 covers 15 residues. Germline assignment: CDR1 LNHDA and CDR2 SQIVND (reference sequence). The ends were cut back, 6 bases at V and 7 bases at J, with 19 bases in the middle. The CDR3 region is CASRTGTGRGQPQHF. The CDR3 DNA follows: TGTGCCAGTAGGACCGGGACGGGACGGGGGCAGCCCCAGCATTTT.

The genes are TRBV19 and TRBJ2-5, with TRBD2 matching 11 bases. The CDR3 is 19 residues long. V shed 6 bases and J 4 bases; nucleotides not matched to a gene: 19. CDR1 and CDR2 from the germline V gene are LNHDA and SQIVND (reference sequence). The CDR3 sequence: CASSRNPPVAGGPGETQYF. The CDR3 DNA reads TGTGCCAGTAGCAGAAACCCCCCCGTAGCGGGAGGGCCCGGAGAGACCCAGTACTTC. Filled out from reference TRBV19 and TRBJ2-5, the complete variable domain reads DGGITQSPKYLFRKEGQNVTLSCEQNLNHDAMYWYRQDPGQGLRLIYYSQIVNDFQKGDIAEGYSVSREKKESFPLTVTSAQKNPTAFYLCASSRNPPVAGGPGETQYFGPGTRLLVL.

This clone was recorded once. V gene TRBV24-1 combines with J gene TRBJ2-3, with 9 bases matching TRBD2. V was clipped by 6 bases and J by 2 bases; unmatched bases: 17. The CDR3 is 19 residues long. Germline CDR1 KGHDR, CDR2 SFDVKD. CDR3 DNA: TGTGCCACCAGTTCCCCCAGGACCCGCGGGGGGGGACCCACAGATACGCAGTATTTT. Translated: CATSSPRTRGGGPTDTQYF.

The chain recombines TRBV9 with TRBJ2-3, with TRBD2 matching 8 bases. Germline V gives CDR1 SGDLS, CDR2 YYNGEE. Losses at the gene ends were 0 bases for V and 7 bases for J; bases not matched to a gene: 7. The CDR3 is 15 amino acids. In nucleotides, the CDR3 is TGTGCCAGCAGCGTAGTCAGCGGGGGCAGGAATACGCAGTATTTT. It is translated as CASSVVSGGRNTQYF.

The chain uses TRBV9 and TRBJ2-1; 10 bases fit TRBD2. V lost 3 bases to trimming and J lost 4 bases; unmatched junction nucleotides: 7. Germline V gene lookup returns CDR1 SGDLS and CDR2 YYNGEE. The CDR3 has 16 residues. The chain's CDR3 is CASSEPGLAEYNEQFF. CDR3 nucleotides: TGTGCCAGCAGCGAACCCGGACTAGCGGAGTACAATGAGCAGTTCTTC.

This chain connects TRBV5-1 to TRBJ1-1; 7 bases align to TRBD1. The CDR3 is 16 amino acids. Trimming removed 0 bases from V and 5 bases from J; junction bases left unmatched: 10. Germline V gene data show CDR1 as SGHRS and CDR2 as YFSETQ. The CDR3: CASSLVPGGSGTEAFF. CDR3 DNA sequence: TGCGCCAGCAGCTTGGTTCCAGGGGGAAGCGGTACTGAAGCTTTCTTT.

This chain links TRBV15 with TRBJ1-2; weak D call: TRBD1 (6 bases). V was pared by 1 base and J by 1 base, with 10 bases between. Germline V lookup: CDR1 LNHNV, CDR2 YYDKDF (reference sequence). The CDR3 loop spans 15 amino acids. CDR3 nucleotide sequence: TGTGCCACCAGCAGAGTGGACAGTCGTAACTATGGCTACACCTTC. Translation: CATSRVDSRNYGYTF. Based on the CDR3 plus reference TRBV15 and TRBJ1-2, the full variable domain is DAMVIQNPRYQVTQFGKPVTLSCSQTLNHNVMYWYQQKSSQAPKLLFHYYDKDFNNEADTPDNFQSRRPNTSFCFLDIRSPGLGDTAMYLCATSRVDSRNYGYTFGSGTRLTVV.

The V call is TRBV19, the J call TRBJ1-1; a possible D gene is TRBD1 (6 bases). The CDR3 runs 16 residues. Per germline, CDR1 LNHDA and CDR2 SQIVND (reference sequence). Trimming stripped 4 bases from V and 3 bases from J, with 18 bases between. CDR3 in DNA: TGTGCCAGTAGTAAAAGGGTACAGGGCGCGGACACTGAAGCTTTCTTT. It is translated as CASSKRVQGADTEAFF.

The chain carries TRBV11-2 and TRBJ1-2, with TRBD1 matching 9 bases. Germline V lookup: CDR1 SGHAT, CDR2 FQNNGV. V trimming: 5 bases; J trimming: 8 bases; junction bases outside the gene matches: 9. The CDR3 runs to 14 residues. The CDR3 sequence: CASSQGQGPMGYTF. The CDR3 nucleotides read TGTGCCAGCAGCCAGGGACAGGGACCTATGGGCTACACCTTC.

The gene calls are TRBV11-2 and TRBJ2-1; D is undetermined. The CDR3 loop spans 15 amino acids. Germline V lookup: CDR1 SGHAT, CDR2 FQNNGV. Between the trimmed V and J ends, which lost 1 base and 5 bases, there was a span of 12 bases. The CDR3 reads CASSLGPRSDNEQFF. As DNA, the CDR3 is TGTGCCAGCAGCTTAGGGCCTAGGAGTGACAATGAGCAGTTCTTC.

The chain recombines TRBV7-9 with TRBJ1-1, with 7 bases matching TRBD1. Trimming removed 1 base from V and 8 bases from J; junction bases left unmatched: 13. The CDR3 covers 16 residues. Germline V gives CDR1 SEHNR, CDR2 FQNEAQ (reference sequence). Here the CDR3 DNA reads TGTGCCAGCAGCTTAGAGCGGTGGGGACAGCCAAGCGAAGCTTTCTTT. Translation: CASSLERWGQPSEAFF.

CDR3: CASSLEAGFYGYTF. The CDR3, as DNA: TGTGCCAGCAGCTTAGAAGCAGGGTTCTATGGCTACACCTTC. The chain couples TRBV7-9 to TRBJ1-2, with D maybe TRBD1 (5 bases). This CDR3 region has 14 residues. Per the germline V gene, CDR1 is SEHNR and CDR2 is FQNEAQ (reference sequence). Trimming cost V 1 base and J 4 bases, with 10 bases left between them.

The chain carries TRBV18 and TRBJ2-3; D call uncertain. The CDR3 covers 14 residues. The V and J ends lost 3 bases and 0 bases respectively, with 7 bases between them. Germline V gene lookup returns CDR1 KGHSH and CDR2 LQKENI. The CDR3 sequence is CASSPTSSTDTQYF. The CDR3 DNA sequence: TGTGCCAGCTCACCTACATCTAGCACAGATACGCAGTATTTT.

This clone was detected once. V usage is TRBV11-2 and J usage is TRBJ2-7, with D possibly matching TRBD2 (6 bases). V lost 5 bases, J lost 5 bases, and 19 bases lay in between. From germline, CDR1 is SGHAT and CDR2 FQNNGV. CDR3 size: 15 residues. CDR3 coding DNA: TGTGCCAGCAGCCCCCTTCCCGGGAGATGGAACGAGCAGTACTTC. This translates into CASSPLPGRWNEQYF. The full variable domain, its missing parts supplied by reference TRBV11-2 and TRBJ2-7, is EAGVAQSPRYKIIEKRQSVAFWCNPISGHATLYWYQQILGQGPKLLIQFQNNGVVDDSQLPKDRFSAERLKGVDSTLKIQPAKLEDSAVYLCASSPLPGRWNEQYFGPGTRLTVT.